This is a list of T cell receptor beta chains from one sample in a study of blood T cell repertoires in COVID-19. Assay used: immunoSEQ multiplex PCR; TCRdb lists only in-frame clones, some missing. The sample shows about 210,000 clones, more than 65% of them seen only once. The sample comprised peripheral blood. The receptors were gathered from a man aged 50 or older with active or convalescent COVID-19. Both conserved end residues are part of each CDR3. The order of the fields is D gene, J gene, V gene, clone size, CDR3 DNA, CDR3 protein. D genes are given only for firm matches. The size field is filled for only some rows; it gives once, few, many or a size class.

>-|TRBJ2-1|TRBV18|many
TGTGCCAGCTCACCACCACAGCTTAGCTCCTACAATGAGCAGTTCTTC
CASSPPQLSSYNEQFF
>TRBD1|TRBJ1-4|TRBV11-2|-
TGTGCCAGCAGCGGTCCGGGACAGGGAGGCTCTAATGAAAAACTGTTTTTT
CASSGPGQGGSNEKLFF
>-|TRBJ2-2|TRBV5-4|-
TGTGCCAGCAGCTTCCGGGACACCAACACCGGGGAGCTGTTTTTT
CASSFRDTNTGELFF
>-|TRBJ2-2|TRBV2|once
TGTGCCAGCAGGAATCTTCTGACAGGGAACACCGGGGAGCTGTTTTTT
CASRNLLTGNTGELFF
>-|TRBJ1-1|TRBV2|-
TGTGCCAGCACCCTCCAGGGGCGCGTCAACACTGAAGCTTTCTTT
CASTLQGRVNTEAFF
>-|TRBJ2-2|TRBV24-1|-
TGTGCCACCAGAGAGTACACCGGGGAGCTGTTTTTT
CATREYTGELFF
>-|TRBJ1-1|TRBV7-9|few
TGTGCCAGCAGCTTAGGCCAGGGTCTGGCTTTCTTT
CASSLGQGLAFF
>-|TRBJ1-2|TRBV28|-
TGTGCCAGCTACGTTGAAGGGGGGAGGGATGGCTACACCTTC
CASYVEGGRDGYTF
>-|TRBJ2-1|TRBV5-4|-
TGTGCCAGCAGCTGGGGGCTCTCCAGGGAGCAGTTCTTC
CASSWGLSREQFF
>TRBD2|TRBJ2-7|TRBV23-1|-
TGCGCCAGCAGTCAATCGGGGACTAGCGGGAGAATCACCTACGAGCAGTACTTC
CASSQSGTSGRITYEQYF
>TRBD1|TRBJ1-4|TRBV4-2|-
TGTGCCAGCAGCACCCGGGACAGGGGATCTAATGAAAAACTGTTTTTT
CASSTRDRGSNEKLFF
>TRBD2|TRBJ2-2|TRBV9|-
TGTGCCAGCATCCCCTATCGACTAGCGGGAGGGGCGAACACCGGGGAGCTGTTTTTT
CASIPYRLAGGANTGELFF
>-|TRBJ2-7|TRBV6-2/TRBV6-3|-
TGTGCCAGCAGTTACCTAGACTACGAGCAGTACTTC
CASSYLDYEQYF
>-|TRBJ1-6|TRBV18|-
TGTGCCAGCTCACCGACAGTCACCCCCGGTTCACCCCTCCACTTT
CASSPTVTPGSPLHF
>-|TRBJ1-1|TRBV6-5|few
TGTGCCAGCAAAAAAACGGACAGAAACACTGAAGCTTTCTTT
CASKKTDRNTEAFF
>-|TRBJ2-6|TRBV11-2|-
TGTGCCAGCAGCCTTCAGGTCTCTGGGGCCAACGTCCTGACTTTC
CASSLQVSGANVLTF
>-|TRBJ2-3|TRBV7-2|-
TGTGCCAGCAGCTTAGAGCGAGGCACAGATACGCAGTATTTT
CASSLERGTDTQYF
>-|TRBJ2-3|TRBV7-2|-
TGTGCCAGCAGCTCCCCCCAGTTGGCAGGGGCCACAGATACGCAGTATTTT
CASSSPQLAGATDTQYF
>TRBD1|TRBJ2-3|TRBV7-9|once
TGTGCCAGCAGCACCCGGACAGGGACAGATACGCAGTATTTT
CASSTRTGTDTQYF
>TRBD1|TRBJ1-5|TRBV20-1|once
TGCAGTGCTAGTGGGCCGGGACAGGGAAAAGGAAGCAATCAGCCCCAGCATTTT
CSASGPGQGKGSNQPQHF
>TRBD2|TRBJ2-1|TRBV5-6|-
TGTGCCAGCAGCTCCGGGACTACCAATGAGCAGTTCTTC
CASSSGTTNEQFF
>TRBD1|TRBJ2-3|TRBV7-2|-
TGTGCCAGCAGCTTGGGCCAATCCGGGACAGCGTTCACAGATACGCAGTATTTT
CASSLGQSGTAFTDTQYF
>TRBD1|TRBJ2-1|TRBV5-1|-
TGCGCCAGCAGCTTCGCCGGGACAGGTTACAACAATGAGCAGTTCTTC
CASSFAGTGYNNEQFF
>TRBD1|TRBJ1-4|TRBV25-1|once
TGTGCCAGCAGGACAGGGGCTCATGAAAAACTGTTTTTT
CASRTGAHEKLFF
>TRBD2|TRBJ2-1|TRBV5-1|-
TGCGCCAGCAGCTTGGGGGCGACTAGCGGGAGGAATGAGCAGTTCTTC
CASSLGATSGRNEQFF
>-|TRBJ2-1|TRBV7-3|-
TGTGCCAGCAGCTTAAGAGACAGCGGCGGGGATGAGCAGTTCTTC
CASSLRDSGGDEQFF
>TRBD1|TRBJ1-2|TRBV29-1|-
TGCAGCGTAGGACAGGGCTATGGCTACACCTTC
CSVGQGYGYTF
>-|TRBJ1-3|TRBV18|once
TGTGCCAGCTCACCGACGGACAGCTCTGGAAACACCATATATTTT
CASSPTDSSGNTIYF
>TRBD1|TRBJ1-4|TRBV28|-
TGTGCCAGCAGTATGACAGGGGTTGGTGAAAAACTGTTTTTT
CASSMTGVGEKLFF
>TRBD1|TRBJ1-1|TRBV28|-
TGTGCCAGCAGTTTAGGGACAGGGGGGAAAGCTTTCTTT
CASSLGTGGKAFF
>TRBD2|TRBJ2-4|TRBV4-1|few
TGCGCCAGCAGCCAAGCGGGGGGAGCGGGACCCAAAAACATTCAGTACTTC
CASSQAGGAGPKNIQYF
>TRBD2|TRBJ2-5|TRBV5-1|-
TGCGCCAGCAGCTCTGGTAGCGGGGAGGGCAAGACCCAGTACTTC
CASSSGSGEGKTQYF
>-|TRBJ2-2|TRBV11-2|-
TGTGCCAGCAGCCGTGGACTGGCAAGCACCGGGGAGCTGTTTTTT
CASSRGLASTGELFF
>-|TRBJ1-5|TRBV6-5|-
TGTGCCAGCAGCCCGGGGGGTTTATGGCCCCAGCATTTT
CASSPGGLWPQHF
>TRBD1|TRBJ1-5|TRBV24-1|-
TGTGCCACCAGCGACAGGGGTTTTGGCAATCAGCCCCAGCATTTT
CATSDRGFGNQPQHF
>TRBD1|TRBJ1-5|TRBV18|once
TGTGCCAGCTCACGAGAGACAGGGGCCAATCAGCCCCAGCATTTT
CASSRETGANQPQHF
>TRBD1|TRBJ1-5|TRBV5-4|-
TGTGCCAGCAGCCGGGACAGGGGGTTCAATCAGCCCCAGCATTTT
CASSRDRGFNQPQHF
>TRBD1|TRBJ2-5|TRBV27|once
TGTGCCAGCAGCCCGGGACAGTATCAAGAGACCCAGTACTTC
CASSPGQYQETQYF
>TRBD1|TRBJ1-2|TRBV5-4|-
TGTGCCAGCAGCTTGGGAGCAGGGGGATACTATGGCTACACCTTC
CASSLGAGGYYGYTF
>-|TRBJ1-5|TRBV9|-
TGTGCCAGCAGCGTTGAACCGATGAGTCGCAATCAGCCCCAGCATTTT
CASSVEPMSRNQPQHF
>-|TRBJ1-6|TRBV2|-
TGTGCCAGCAGTTGGGACTTCACGAATTCACCCCTCCACTTT
CASSWDFTNSPLHF
>TRBD1|TRBJ2-3|TRBV27|once
TGTGCCAGCAGTCCGGGACAGGGGCGGTCAGATACGCAGTATTTT
CASSPGQGRSDTQYF
>-|TRBJ2-2|TRBV28|-
TGTGCCAGCAGTCAACTAATACAGGGCCGCACCGGGGAGCTGTTTTTT
CASSQLIQGRTGELFF
>TRBD1|TRBJ2-7|TRBV7-8|-
TGTGCCAGCAGCCGTTATCTCCGGGACAGACGCTACGAGCAGTACTTC
CASSRYLRDRRYEQYF
>-|TRBJ2-3|TRBV13|-
TGTGCCAGCAGCTTAGAAGGGGCTACAGATACGCAGTATTTT
CASSLEGATDTQYF
>-|TRBJ2-7|TRBV30|-
TGTGCCTGGAACCAGAGGAGCGAGCAGTACTTC
CAWNQRSEQYF
>TRBD1|TRBJ1-2|TRBV18|-
TGTGCCAGCTCACCGAGGAGACAGGGAGAATATGGCTACACCTTC
CASSPRRQGEYGYTF
>-|TRBJ2-7|TRBV5-5|-
TGTGCCAGCAGCTCCGGGGGTGGGGCCTACGAGCAGTACTTC
CASSSGGGAYEQYF
>-|TRBJ1-1|TRBV10-3|-
TGTGCCATCAGTGAGTCGACAGGAAACACTGAAGCTTTCTTT
CAISESTGNTEAFF
>TRBD2|TRBJ2-2|TRBV5-5|-
TGTGCCAGCAGCTCCCCTCTCAGCGGGGCGAACACCGGGGAGCTGTTTTTT
CASSSPLSGANTGELFF
>-|TRBJ1-5|TRBV5-8|few
TGTGCCAGCAGCTTGGGCGGGCCGGGCAATCAGCCCCAGCATTTT
CASSLGGPGNQPQHF
>TRBD2|TRBJ2-3|TRBV9|-
TGTGCCAGCAGCGTAGCATTAGCGGGGGCCCCATCCACAGATACGCAGTATTTT
CASSVALAGAPSTDTQYF
>-|TRBJ2-5|TRBV4-1|-
TGCGCCAGCAGCCATCCAAGCGGGGAGACCCAGTACTTC
CASSHPSGETQYF
>TRBD1|TRBJ1-4|TRBV15|-
TGTGCCACCAGCAGAGATCCTACAGGGGGCCCACTTGAAAAACTGTTTTTT
CATSRDPTGGPLEKLFF
>TRBD2|TRBJ2-7|TRBV3-1/TRBV3-2|-
TGTGCCAGCAGCCAGGGACTAGCGGGGACCTACGAGCAGTACTTC
CASSQGLAGTYEQYF